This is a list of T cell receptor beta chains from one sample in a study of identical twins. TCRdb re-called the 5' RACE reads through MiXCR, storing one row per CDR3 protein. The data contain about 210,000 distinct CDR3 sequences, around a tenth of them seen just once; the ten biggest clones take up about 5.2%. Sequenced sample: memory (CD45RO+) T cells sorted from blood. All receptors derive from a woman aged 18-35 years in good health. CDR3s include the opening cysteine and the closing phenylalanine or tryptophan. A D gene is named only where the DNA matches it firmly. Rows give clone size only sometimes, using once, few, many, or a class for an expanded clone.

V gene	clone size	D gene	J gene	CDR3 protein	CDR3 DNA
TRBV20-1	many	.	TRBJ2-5	CSAVAEQGFQETQYF	TGCAGTGCTGTCGCTGAACAGGGCTTCCAAGAGACCCAGTACTTC
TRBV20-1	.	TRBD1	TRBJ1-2	CSASQPGTGAYGYTF	TGCAGTGCTAGTCAGCCCGGGACAGGGGCCTATGGCTACACCTTC
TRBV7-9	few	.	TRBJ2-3	CASSRSGGRTDTQYF	TGTGCCAGCAGCCGAAGCGGCGGACGCACAGATACGCAGTATTTT
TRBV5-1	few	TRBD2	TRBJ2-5	CASSLGLAGGWETQYF	TGCGCCAGCAGCTTGGGACTAGCGGGGGGATGGGAGACCCAGTACTTC
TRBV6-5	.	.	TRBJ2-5	CASSYGPFQETQYF	TGTGCCAGCAGTTACGGTCCGTTTCAAGAGACCCAGTACTTC
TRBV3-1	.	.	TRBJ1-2	CASSQDPGVGYTF	TGTGCCAGCAGCCAAGACCCAGGGGTCGGCTACACCTTC
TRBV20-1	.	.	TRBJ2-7	CSARNPSSYSYEQYF	TGCAGTGCTAGAAATCCGTCTAGCTACTCCTACGAGCAGTACTTC
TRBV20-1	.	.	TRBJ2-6	CSAWDGTSGANVLTF	TGCAGTGCTTGGGACGGGACCTCTGGGGCCAACGTCCTGACTTTC
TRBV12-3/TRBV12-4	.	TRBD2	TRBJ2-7	CASSSYPRDYRSYEQYF	TGTGCCAGCAGTAGCTACCCTCGGGACTATCGCTCCTACGAGCAGTACTTC
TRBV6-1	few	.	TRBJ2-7	CASSQNPSPSYEQYF	TGTGCCAGCAGTCAAAACCCCAGTCCTTCCTACGAGCAGTACTTC
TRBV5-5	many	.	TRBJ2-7	CASSPGLPYEQYF	TGTGCCAGCAGTCCGGGACTTCCGTACGAGCAGTACTTC
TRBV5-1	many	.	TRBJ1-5	CASSEGTANQPQHF	TGCGCCAGCAGTGAAGGAACCGCCAATCAGCCCCAGCATTTT
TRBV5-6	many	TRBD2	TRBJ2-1	CASSSFSWAGTSGRGDEQFF	TGTGCCAGCAGCTCATTTTCCTGGGCCGGGACTAGCGGGAGGGGGGATGAGCAGTTCTTC
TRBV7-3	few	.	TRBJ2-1	CASSLLGSDEQFF	TGTGCCAGCAGCTTACTAGGAAGTGATGAGCAGTTCTTC
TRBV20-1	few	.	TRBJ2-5	CSAGTGPRETQYF	TGCAGTGCTGGGACCGGGCCCCGGGAGACCCAGTACTTC
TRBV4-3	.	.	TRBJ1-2	CASSQLQGDYGYTF	TGCGCCAGCAGCCAATTGCAAGGGGACTATGGCTACACCTTC
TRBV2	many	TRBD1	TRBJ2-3	CASGQGADTQYF	TGTGCCAGTGGACAGGGGGCAGATACGCAGTATTTT
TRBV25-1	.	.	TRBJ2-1	CASSEPGANNEQFF	TGTGCCAGCAGTGAACCGGGGGCCAACAATGAGCAGTTCTTC
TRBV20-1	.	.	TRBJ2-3	CSASRSAWDTQYF	TGCAGTGCTAGCAGGTCTGCGTGGGATACGCAGTATTTT
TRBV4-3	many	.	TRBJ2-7	CASSQGLASHYEQYF	TGCGCCAGCAGCCAAGGCTTAGCCTCCCACTACGAGCAGTACTTC
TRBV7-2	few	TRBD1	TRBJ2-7	CASRKGGTGGVYEQYF	TGTGCCAGCAGAAAGGGTGGGACAGGGGGTGTCTACGAGCAGTACTTC
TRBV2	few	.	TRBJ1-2	CASRRDGNNYGYTF	TGTGCCAGCAGGAGGGACGGGAATAACTATGGCTACACCTTC
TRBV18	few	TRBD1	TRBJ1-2	CASSPTEGAHRGYTF	TGTGCCAGCTCACCTACCGAGGGGGCACACAGAGGCTACACCTTC
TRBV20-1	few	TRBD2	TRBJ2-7	CSADPPSGGREQYF	TGCAGTGCCGACCCCCCTAGCGGGGGACGGGAGCAGTACTTC
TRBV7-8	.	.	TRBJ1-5	CASSLESRGNNQPQHF	TGTGCCAGCAGCTTAGAGTCACGGGGGAACAATCAGCCCCAGCATTTT
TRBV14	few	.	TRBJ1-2	CASSQDAGVPYGYTF	TGTGCCAGCAGCCAAGACGCAGGGGTGCCCTATGGCTACACCTTC
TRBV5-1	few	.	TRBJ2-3	CASSFYPLRDTSTDTQYF	TGCGCCAGCAGCTTTTATCCTCTCCGGGACACAAGCACAGATACGCAGTATTTT
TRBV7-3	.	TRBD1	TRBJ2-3	CASSPNPRQGVSDTQYF	TGTGCCAGCAGCCCCAATCCGCGACAGGGTGTTTCCGATACGCAGTATTTT
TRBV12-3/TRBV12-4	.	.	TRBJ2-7	CASSVPYQEQYF	TGTGCCAGCAGTGTACCCTATCAAGAGCAGTACTTC
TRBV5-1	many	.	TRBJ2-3	CASSLEGRTDTQYF	TGTGCCAGCAGCTTAGAAGGCCGCACAGATACGCAGTATTTT
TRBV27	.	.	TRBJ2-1	CASSFQPYNEQFF	TGTGCCAGCAGTTTCCAACCCTACAATGAGCAGTTCTTC
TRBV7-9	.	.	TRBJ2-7	CASSSGIHGTYEQYF	TGTGCCAGCAGCTCAGGGATTCACGGAACCTACGAGCAGTACTTC
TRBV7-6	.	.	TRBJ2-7	CASSLGGDYEQYF	TGTGCCAGCAGCTTAGGGGGAGACTACGAGCAGTACTTC
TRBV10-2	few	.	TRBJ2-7	CASVPNLIYEQYF	TGCGCCAGCGTGCCTAATTTAATCTACGAGCAGTACTTC
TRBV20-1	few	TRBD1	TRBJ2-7	CSASATGGSPYEQYF	TGCAGTGCTAGTGCTACAGGGGGCTCCCCCTACGAGCAGTACTTC
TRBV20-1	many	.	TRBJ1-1	CSARVLNRHTEAFF	TGCAGTGCTAGAGTACTGAACAGACACACTGAAGCTTTCTTT
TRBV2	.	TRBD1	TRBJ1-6	CASSLDRPGLNSPLHF	TGTGCCAGCAGTCTGGACAGGCCCGGTCTGAATTCACCCCTCCACTTT
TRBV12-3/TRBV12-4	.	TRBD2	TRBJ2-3	CASTKLAGGTDTQYF	TGTGCCAGCACTAAACTAGCGGGAGGTACAGATACGCAGTATTTT
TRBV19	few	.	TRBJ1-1	CASSVQGWTEAFF	TGTGCCAGTAGTGTACAGGGATGGACTGAAGCTTTCTTT
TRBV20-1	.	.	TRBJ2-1	CSALGGGGNEQFF	TGCAGTGCTCTAGGTGGAGGAGGGAATGAGCAGTTCTTC
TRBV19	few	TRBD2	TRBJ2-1	CASSMPQDSGHGPPDNEQFF	TGTGCCAGTAGTATGCCCCAGGATAGCGGGCACGGGCCACCCGACAATGAGCAGTTCTTC